The sequence of this TCR beta chain was determined in a study of T cells in Graves' hyperthyroidism and ophthalmopathy. Trimming cost V 1 base and J 0 bases, with 9 bases left between them. The CDR3 has 15 amino acids. Germline CDR1 SNHLY, CDR2 FYNNEI. Patients affected by ophthalmopathy presented a Clinical Activity Score of at least 3, a NOSPECS grade of at least 4, and disease duration below 3 months. Whole-study results and caveats: Expanded thyroid clonotypes (above 0.001) were mostly also found in blood.

This clonotype occurred many times. What it recognizes is unknown. What was amplified from RNA transcripts were TCR beta CDR3 regions. Primed by the HTBI set, a first-round RT-PCR was run on the TCR CDR3. One entry per CDR3 protein, called by TCRdb with MiXCR from the multiplex PCR reads. In the table there are 450,000 to 650,000 distinct CDR3 sequences, approximately 14% of which are singletons. The chain uses TRBV2 and TRBJ1-2; the D gene is possibly TRBD1 (6 bases). Material for sequencing was blood. The receptor was isolated from a woman between 18 and 30 years old with Graves' ophthalmopathy. The chain's CDR3 is CASSEGQVANYGYTF. Here the CDR3 DNA reads TGTGCCAGCAGTGAAGGACAGGTAGCTAACTATGGCTACACCTTC.